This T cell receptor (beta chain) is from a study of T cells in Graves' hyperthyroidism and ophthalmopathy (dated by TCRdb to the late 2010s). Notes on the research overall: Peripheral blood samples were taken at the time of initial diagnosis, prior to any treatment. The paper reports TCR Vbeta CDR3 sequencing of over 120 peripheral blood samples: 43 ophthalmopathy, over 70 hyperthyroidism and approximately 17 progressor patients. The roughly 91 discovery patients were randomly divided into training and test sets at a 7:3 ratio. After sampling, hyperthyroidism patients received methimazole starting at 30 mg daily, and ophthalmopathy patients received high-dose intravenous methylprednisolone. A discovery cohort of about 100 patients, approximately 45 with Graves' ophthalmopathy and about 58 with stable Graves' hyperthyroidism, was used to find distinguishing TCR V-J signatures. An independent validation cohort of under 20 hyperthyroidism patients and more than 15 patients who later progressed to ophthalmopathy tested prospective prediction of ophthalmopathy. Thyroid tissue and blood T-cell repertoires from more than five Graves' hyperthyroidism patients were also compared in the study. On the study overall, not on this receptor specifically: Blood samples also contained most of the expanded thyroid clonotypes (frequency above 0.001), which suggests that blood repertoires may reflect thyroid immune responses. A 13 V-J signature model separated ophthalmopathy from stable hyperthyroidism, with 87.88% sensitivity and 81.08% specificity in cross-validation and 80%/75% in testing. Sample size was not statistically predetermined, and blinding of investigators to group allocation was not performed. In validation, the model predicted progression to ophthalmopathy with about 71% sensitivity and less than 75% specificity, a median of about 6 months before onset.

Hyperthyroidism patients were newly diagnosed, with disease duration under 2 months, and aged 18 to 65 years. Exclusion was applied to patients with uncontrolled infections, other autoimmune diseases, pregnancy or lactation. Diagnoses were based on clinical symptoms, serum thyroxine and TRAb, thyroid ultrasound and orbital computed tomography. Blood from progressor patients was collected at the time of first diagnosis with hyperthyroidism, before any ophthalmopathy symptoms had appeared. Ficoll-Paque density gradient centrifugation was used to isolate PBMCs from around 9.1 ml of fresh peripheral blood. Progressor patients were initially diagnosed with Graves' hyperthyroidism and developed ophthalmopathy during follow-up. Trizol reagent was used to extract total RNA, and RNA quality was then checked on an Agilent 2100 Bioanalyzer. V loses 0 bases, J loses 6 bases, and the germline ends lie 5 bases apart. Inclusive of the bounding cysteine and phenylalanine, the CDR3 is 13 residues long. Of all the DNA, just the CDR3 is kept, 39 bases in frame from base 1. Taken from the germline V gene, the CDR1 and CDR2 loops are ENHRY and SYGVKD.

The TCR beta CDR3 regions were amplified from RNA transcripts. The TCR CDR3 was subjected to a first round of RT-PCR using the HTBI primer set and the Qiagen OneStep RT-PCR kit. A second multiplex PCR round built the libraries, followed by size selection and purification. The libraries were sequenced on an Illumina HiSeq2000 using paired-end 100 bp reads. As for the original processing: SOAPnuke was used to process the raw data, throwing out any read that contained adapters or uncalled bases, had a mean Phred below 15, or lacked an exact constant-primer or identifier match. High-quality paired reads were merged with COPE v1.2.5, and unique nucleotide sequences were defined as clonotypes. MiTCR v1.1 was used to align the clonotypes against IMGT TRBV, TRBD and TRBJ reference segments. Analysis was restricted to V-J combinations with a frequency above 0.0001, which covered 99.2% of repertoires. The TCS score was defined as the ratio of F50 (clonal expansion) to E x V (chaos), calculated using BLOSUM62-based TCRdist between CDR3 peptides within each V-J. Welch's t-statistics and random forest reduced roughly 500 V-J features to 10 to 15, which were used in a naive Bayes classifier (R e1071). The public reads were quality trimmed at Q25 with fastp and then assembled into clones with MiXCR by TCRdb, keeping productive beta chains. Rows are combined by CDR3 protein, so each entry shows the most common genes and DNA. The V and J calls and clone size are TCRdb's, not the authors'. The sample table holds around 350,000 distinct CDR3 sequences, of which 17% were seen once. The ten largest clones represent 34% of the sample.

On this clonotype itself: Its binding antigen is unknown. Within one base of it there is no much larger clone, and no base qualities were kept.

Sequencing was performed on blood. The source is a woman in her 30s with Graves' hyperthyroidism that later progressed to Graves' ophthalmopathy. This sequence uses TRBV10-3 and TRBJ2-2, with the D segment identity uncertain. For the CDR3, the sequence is CAISESESGELFF. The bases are TGTGCCATCAGTGAGTCCGAGTCCGGGGAGCTGTTTTTT.